The 17 T cell receptor beta chains presented below share a single source sample, sequenced in a study of blood T cells in healthy people across ages (dated by TCRdb to about 2015). The library was produced with 5' RACE. The reads were generated on an Illumina HiSeq 2500. A second PCR of roughly 6 to 11 cycles was run with a J-beta primer mix and a sample-barcoded 5' primer. TCRdb reworked the public reads: Q25 trimming with fastp, MiXCR clone assembly, productive beta chains retained. Rows matching on CDR3 protein sequence are summarized as one entry with the most common DNA and genes. The sample includes about 1.4 million distinct CDR3 sequences, with 59% observed a single time. Under 8.5% of the sample is held by the ten biggest clonotypes. The sample consisted of blood. The source is a man younger than 35 in good health.

V and J are TRBV2 and TRBJ2-5; possibly TRBD1 for D (5 bases). V was cut by 7 bases and J by 0 bases, with 6 bases left in between. Germline V gives CDR1 SNHLY, CDR2 FYNNEI. The CDR3 consists of 12 residues. CDR3 residues: CASKGYQETQYF. CDR3 nucleotide sequence: TGTGCCAGCAAGGGGTACCAAGAGACCCAGTACTTC.

The CDR3 loop is CSVASTYYEQYF. For the CDR3, the DNA is TGCAGCGTTGCCAGCACTTACTACGAGCAGTACTTC. The V gene is TRBV29-1, the J gene TRBJ2-7; no clear D. The CDR3 has 12 residues. The germline V and J ends were trimmed by 4 bases and 3 bases, with 10 bases remaining between them. Germline V gene sequence: CDR1 SQVTM, CDR2 ANQGSEA.

This chain links TRBV20-1 with TRBJ1-1; D not certain. The CDR3 extends over 15 amino acids. The germline CDR1 and CDR2 sequences are DFQATT and SNEGSKA (reference sequence). The V and J ends lost 6 bases and 3 bases respectively, with 20 bases between them. In DNA form, the CDR3 reads TGCAGTGCCCCTAACCGGACCTGGTGGGACACTGAAGCTTTCTTT. Its translation: CSAPNRTWWDTEAFF.

V is TRBV6-1 and J is TRBJ1-6, with 7 bases matching TRBD1. This CDR3 has 15 amino acids. Looked up from germline, CDR1 is MNHNS and CDR2 is SASEGT. Unmatched junction bases numbered 7, after V lost 1 base and J lost 10 bases. The CDR3 DNA is TGTGCCAGCAGTGAAGGGACAGGAGTCAACTCACCCCTCCACTTT. This gives the protein CASSEGTGVNSPLHF.

The CDR3 reads CATSVYPRTFSYEQYF. CDR3 DNA sequence: TGTGCCACCAGCGTTTATCCCAGGACTTTCTCCTACGAGCAGTACTTC. The gene calls are TRBV15 and TRBJ2-7; possible D gene TRBD2, 5 bases. Trimming took off 5 bases at V and 0 bases at J, with 17 bases between the two ends. Germline V lookup: CDR1 LNHNV, CDR2 YYDKDF (reference sequence). The length of the CDR3 is 16 residues.

This clonotype was seen a few times. The rearrangement uses TRBV4-1 and TRBJ1-2, with a tentative D call TRBD1 (6 bases). V gave up 2 bases and J gave up 2 bases, with 12 bases separating them. CDR1 and CDR2 from the germline V gene are MGHRA and YSYEKL. This CDR3 has 15 residues. The CDR3 is CASSQLFGGNYGYTF. Written as DNA, the CDR3 is TGCGCCAGCAGCCAATTGTTCGGGGGCAACTATGGCTACACCTTC.

The chain uses TRBV18 and TRBJ2-3; D perhaps matches TRBD2 (6 bases). This CDR3 is built from 14 residues. The germline gives CDR1 KGHSH, CDR2 LQKENI. Trimming shortened V by 3 bases and J by 2 bases, and 9 bases separated the two germline ends. The CDR3 loop is CASSPSSDTDTQYF. The CDR3 nucleotides are TGTGCCAGCTCACCCTCTAGCGACACAGATACGCAGTATTTT.

This clonotype was found once. DNA for the CDR3: TGTGCCAGCAGCTTAGGCCCCGCGGGGCGCTATGGCTACACCTTC. This encodes CASSLGPAGRYGYTF. The chain employs TRBV11-2 and TRBJ1-2; TRBD1 is a possible D gene (5 bases). V lost 1 base to trimming and J lost 4 bases, with 13 bases between them. The length of the CDR3 is 15 residues. Germline loops: CDR1 SGHAT, CDR2 FQNNGV.

The chain combines TRBV2 with TRBJ2-1; D not resolved. The germline V and J ends were trimmed by 0 bases and 12 bases, with 12 bases remaining between them. Germline CDR1 SNHLY, CDR2 FYNNEI. The CDR3 spans 13 residues. CDR3 residues: CASSEALTQGQFF. The CDR3 nucleotides are TGTGCCAGCAGTGAAGCGCTCACTCAAGGGCAGTTCTTC.

J is TRBJ2-3 and V is TRBV2; D may be TRBD1 or TRBD2 (5 bases each). Trimming took 9 bases from V and 2 from J, leaving 15 bases between them. This CDR3 has 14 residues. Germline lookup yields CDR1 SNHLY and CDR2 FYNNEI. CDR3 amino acids: CASLTGPDTDTQYF. CDR3 DNA sequence: TGTGCCAGTCTGACGGGACCTGACACAGATACGCAGTATTTT.

The chain recombines TRBV28 with TRBJ1-5; 10 positions agree with TRBD1. Germline V gene lookup returns CDR1 MDHEN and CDR2 SYDVKM. Trimming removed 6 bases from V and 5 bases from J; junction bases left unmatched: 7. There are 15 residues in the CDR3. CDR3 sequence: CASSPSGQGDQPQHF. In DNA, the CDR3 is TGTGCCAGCAGCCCTTCCGGACAGGGGGATCAGCCCCAGCATTTT. The variable domain in full, with the rest retrieved from reference TRBV28 and TRBJ1-5, is DVKVTQSSRYLVKRTGEKVFLECVQDMDHENMFWYRQDPGLGLRLIYFSYDVKMKEKGDIPEGYSVSREKKERFSLILESASTNQTSMYLCASSPSGQGDQPQHFGDGTRLSIL.

The chain is built from TRBV20-1 and TRBJ2-5; 10 bases agree with TRBD2. CDR3 size: 14 residues. Per germline, CDR1 DFQATT and CDR2 SNEGSKA (reference sequence). Trimming removed 6 bases from V and 5 bases from J; junction bases left unmatched: 9. The DNA of the CDR3 is TGCAGTGCGCCTCTAGCGGGAGTAGCGGAGACCCAGTACTTC. Residues: CSAPLAGVAETQYF.

This clonotype was seen repeatedly, ten times or more. This chain joins TRBV7-8 and TRBJ2-3; D remains ambiguous. V lost 0 bases, J lost 5 bases, and 6 bases lay in between. Germline assignment: CDR1 SGHVS and CDR2 FQNEAQ. This CDR3 contains 13 residues. As DNA, the CDR3 is TGTGCCAGCAGCTTAGCCCGCGGAGATACGCAGTATTTT. Amino acids: CASSLARGDTQYF.

V usage is TRBV4-1 and J usage is TRBJ2-3, with D unclear. The V gene's germline CDR1 is MGHRA and CDR2 YSYEKL. This CDR3 has 13 amino acids. The V gene lost 3 bases and the J gene lost 6 bases, with 10 bases spanning the gap. The CDR3 loop reads CASSQAVRDTQYF. The CDR3, as DNA: TGCGCCAGCAGCCAGGCCGTAAGGGATACGCAGTATTTT.

The V call is TRBV4-1, the J call TRBJ1-1, with a weak D call TRBD1 (5 bases). The CDR3 contains 14 residues. V lost 3 bases and J lost 7, with 15 bases in between. Germline values: CDR1 MGHRA, CDR2 YSYEKL. CDR3 residues: CASSQLQAAREAFF. CDR3 coding DNA: TGCGCCAGCAGCCAGCTACAGGCCGCCCGTGAAGCTTTCTTT.

This clonotype was picked up one time. The gene calls are TRBV20-1 and TRBJ2-3; D is possibly TRBD1 or TRBD2 (6 bases each). The V end lost 4 bases, the J end lost 6 bases, and 14 bases lay between the germline ends. Germline values: CDR1 DFQATT, CDR2 SNEGSKA (reference sequence). The CDR3 totals 13 residues. The CDR3 sequence is CSATYGGLDTQYF. In DNA form, the CDR3 reads TGCAGTGCTACATACGGGGGCCTTGATACGCAGTATTTT.

The chain has TRBV7-9 and TRBJ1-2; 9 bases are shared with TRBD1. Germline loops: CDR1 SEHNR, CDR2 FQNEAQ (reference sequence). Unmatched junction bases numbered 5, after V lost 6 bases and J lost 3 bases. CDR3 length: 14 residues. In DNA form, the CDR3 reads TGTGCCAGCAGAGAACAGGGGGCGGACTATGGCTACACCTTC. Encoded protein: CASREQGADYGYTF.